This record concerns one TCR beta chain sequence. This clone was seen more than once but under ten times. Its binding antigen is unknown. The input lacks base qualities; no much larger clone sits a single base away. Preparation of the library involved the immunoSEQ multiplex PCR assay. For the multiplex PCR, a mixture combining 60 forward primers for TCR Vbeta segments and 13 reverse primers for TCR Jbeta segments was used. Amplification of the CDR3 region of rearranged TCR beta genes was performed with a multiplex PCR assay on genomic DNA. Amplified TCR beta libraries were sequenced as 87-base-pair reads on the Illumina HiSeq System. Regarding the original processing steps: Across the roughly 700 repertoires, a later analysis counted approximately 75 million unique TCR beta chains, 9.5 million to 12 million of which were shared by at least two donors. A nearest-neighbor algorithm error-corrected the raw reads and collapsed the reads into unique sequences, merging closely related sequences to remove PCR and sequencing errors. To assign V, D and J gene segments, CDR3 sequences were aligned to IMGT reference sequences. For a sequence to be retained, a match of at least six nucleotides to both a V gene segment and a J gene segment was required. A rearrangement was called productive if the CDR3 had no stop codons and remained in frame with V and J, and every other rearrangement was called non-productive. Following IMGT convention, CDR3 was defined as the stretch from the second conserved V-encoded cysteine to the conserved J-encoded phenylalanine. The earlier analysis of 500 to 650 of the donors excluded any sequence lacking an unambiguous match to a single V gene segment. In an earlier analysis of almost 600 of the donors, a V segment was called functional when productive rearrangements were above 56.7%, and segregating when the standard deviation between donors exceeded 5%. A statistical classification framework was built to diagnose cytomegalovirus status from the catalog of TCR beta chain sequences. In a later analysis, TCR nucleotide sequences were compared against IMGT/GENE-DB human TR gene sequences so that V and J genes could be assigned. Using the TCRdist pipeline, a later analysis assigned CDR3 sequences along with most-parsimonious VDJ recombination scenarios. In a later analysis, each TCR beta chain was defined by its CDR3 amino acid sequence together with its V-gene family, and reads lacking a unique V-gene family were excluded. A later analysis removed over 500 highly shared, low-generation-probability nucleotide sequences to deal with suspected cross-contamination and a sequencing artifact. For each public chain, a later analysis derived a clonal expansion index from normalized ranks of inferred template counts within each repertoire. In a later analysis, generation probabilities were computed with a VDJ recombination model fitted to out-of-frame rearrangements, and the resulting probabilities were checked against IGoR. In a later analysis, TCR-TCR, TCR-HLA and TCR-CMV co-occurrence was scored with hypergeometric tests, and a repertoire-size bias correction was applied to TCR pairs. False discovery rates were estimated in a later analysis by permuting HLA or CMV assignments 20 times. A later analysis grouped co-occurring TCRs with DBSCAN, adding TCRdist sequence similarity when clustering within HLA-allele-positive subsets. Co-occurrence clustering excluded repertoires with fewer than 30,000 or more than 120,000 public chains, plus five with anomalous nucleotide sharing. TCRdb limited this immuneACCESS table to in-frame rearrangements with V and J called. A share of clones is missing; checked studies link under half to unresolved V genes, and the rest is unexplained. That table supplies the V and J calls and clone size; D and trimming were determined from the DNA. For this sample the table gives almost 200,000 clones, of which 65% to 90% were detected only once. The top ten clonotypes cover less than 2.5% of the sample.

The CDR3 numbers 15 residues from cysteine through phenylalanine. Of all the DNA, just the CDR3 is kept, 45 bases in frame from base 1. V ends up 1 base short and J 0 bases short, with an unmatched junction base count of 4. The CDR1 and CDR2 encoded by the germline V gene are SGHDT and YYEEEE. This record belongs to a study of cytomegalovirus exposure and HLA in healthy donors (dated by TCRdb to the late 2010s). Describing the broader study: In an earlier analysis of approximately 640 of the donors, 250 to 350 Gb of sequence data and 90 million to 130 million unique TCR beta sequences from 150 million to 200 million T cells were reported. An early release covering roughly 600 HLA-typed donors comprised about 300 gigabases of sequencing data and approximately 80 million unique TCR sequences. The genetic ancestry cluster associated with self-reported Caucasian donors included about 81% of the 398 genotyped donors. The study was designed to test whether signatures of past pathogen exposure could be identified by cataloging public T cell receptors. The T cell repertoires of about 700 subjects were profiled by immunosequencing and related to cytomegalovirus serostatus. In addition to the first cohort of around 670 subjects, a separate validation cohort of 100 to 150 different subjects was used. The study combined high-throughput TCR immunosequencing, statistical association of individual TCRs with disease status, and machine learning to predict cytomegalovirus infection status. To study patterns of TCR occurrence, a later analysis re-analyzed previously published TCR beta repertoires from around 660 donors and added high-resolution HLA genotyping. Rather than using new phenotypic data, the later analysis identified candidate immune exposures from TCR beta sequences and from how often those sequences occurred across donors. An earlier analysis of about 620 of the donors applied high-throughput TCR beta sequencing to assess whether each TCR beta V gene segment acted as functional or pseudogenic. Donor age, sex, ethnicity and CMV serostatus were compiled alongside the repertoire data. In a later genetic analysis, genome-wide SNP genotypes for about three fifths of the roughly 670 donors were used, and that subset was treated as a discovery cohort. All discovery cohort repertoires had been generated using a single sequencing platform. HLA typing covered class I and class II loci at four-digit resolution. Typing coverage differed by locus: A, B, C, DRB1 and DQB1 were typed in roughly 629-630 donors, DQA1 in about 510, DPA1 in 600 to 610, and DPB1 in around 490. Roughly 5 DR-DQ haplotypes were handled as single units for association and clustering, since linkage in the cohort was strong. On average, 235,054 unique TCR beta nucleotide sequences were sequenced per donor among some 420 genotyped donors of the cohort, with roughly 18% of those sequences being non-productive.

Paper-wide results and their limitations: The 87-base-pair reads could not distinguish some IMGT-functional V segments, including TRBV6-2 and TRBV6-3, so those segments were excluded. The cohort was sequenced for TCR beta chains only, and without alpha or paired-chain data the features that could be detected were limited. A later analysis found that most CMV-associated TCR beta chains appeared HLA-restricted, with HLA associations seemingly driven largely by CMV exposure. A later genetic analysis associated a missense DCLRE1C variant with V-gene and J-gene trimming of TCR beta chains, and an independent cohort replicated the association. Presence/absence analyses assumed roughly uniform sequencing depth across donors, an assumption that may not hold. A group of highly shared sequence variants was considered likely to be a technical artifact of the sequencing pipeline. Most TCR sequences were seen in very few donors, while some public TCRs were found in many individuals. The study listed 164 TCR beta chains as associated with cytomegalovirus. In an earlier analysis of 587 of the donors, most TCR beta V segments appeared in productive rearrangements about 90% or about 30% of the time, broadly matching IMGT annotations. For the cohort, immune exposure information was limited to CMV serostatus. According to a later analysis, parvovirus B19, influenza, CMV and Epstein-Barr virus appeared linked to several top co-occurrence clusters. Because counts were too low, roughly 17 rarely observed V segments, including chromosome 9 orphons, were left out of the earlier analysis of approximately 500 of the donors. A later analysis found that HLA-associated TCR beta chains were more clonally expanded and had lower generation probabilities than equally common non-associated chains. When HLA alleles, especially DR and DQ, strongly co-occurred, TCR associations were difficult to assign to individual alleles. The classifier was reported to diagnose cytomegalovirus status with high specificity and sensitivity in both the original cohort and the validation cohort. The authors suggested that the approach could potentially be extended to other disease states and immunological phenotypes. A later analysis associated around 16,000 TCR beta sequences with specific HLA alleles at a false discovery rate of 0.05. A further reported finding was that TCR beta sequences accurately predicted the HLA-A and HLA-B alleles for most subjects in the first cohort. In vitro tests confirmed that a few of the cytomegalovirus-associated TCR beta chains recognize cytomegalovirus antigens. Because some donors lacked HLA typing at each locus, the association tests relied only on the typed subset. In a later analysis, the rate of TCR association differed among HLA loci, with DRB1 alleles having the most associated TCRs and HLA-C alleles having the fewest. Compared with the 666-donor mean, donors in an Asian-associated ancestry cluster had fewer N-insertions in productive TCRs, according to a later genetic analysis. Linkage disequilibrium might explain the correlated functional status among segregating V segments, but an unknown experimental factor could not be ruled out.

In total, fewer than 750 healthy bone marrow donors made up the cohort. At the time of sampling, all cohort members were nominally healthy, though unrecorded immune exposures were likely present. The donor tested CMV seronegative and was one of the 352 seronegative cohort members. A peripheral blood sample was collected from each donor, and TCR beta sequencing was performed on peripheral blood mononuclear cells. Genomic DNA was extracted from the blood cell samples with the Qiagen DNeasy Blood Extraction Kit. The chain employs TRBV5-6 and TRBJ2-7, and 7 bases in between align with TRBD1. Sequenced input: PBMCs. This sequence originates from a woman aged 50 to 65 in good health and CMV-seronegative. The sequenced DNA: TGTGCCAGCAGCTTGATGGGACAGACCTCCTACGAGCAGTACTTC. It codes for CASSLMGQTSYEQYF.